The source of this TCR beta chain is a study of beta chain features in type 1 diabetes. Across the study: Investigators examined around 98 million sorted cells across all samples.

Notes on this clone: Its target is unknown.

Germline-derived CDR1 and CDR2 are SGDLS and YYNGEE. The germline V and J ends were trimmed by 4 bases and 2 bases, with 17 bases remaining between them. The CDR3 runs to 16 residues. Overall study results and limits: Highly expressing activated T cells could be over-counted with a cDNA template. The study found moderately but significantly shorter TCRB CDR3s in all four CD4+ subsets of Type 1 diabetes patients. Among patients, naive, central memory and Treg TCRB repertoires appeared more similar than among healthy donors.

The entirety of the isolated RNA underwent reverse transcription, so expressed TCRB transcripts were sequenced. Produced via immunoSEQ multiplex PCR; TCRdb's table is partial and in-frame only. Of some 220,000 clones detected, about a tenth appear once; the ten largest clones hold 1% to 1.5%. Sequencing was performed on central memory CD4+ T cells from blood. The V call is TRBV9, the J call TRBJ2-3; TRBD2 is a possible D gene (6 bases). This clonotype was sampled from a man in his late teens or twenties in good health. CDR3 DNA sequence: TGTGCCAGCAGCCGGATCCGGGGAGGATCCACAGATACGCAGTATTTT. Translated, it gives CASSRIRGGSTDTQYF.